This T cell receptor (beta chain) was captured in a study of control samples from healthy donors and cancer patients. Germline loops: CDR1 SGHNT, CDR2 YENEEA. Losses at the gene ends were 1 base for V and 9 bases for J; bases not matched to a gene: 8. This CDR3 region has 17 residues. Clones were read by immunoSEQ multiplex PCR, and TCRdb kept only the in-frame ones, dropping some. The table includes 25,000 to 35,000 clones, 91% detected once. This clonotype was sampled from a man between 45 and 60 years old with lung cancer. The sample consisted of PBMCs. The rearrangement uses TRBV11-3 and TRBJ2-1; 14 bases align to TRBD2. CDR3 loop: CASSLGTSGGWYSEQFF. The CDR3 region has the DNA TGTGCCAGCAGCTTAGGGACTAGCGGGGGGTGGTATAGTGAGCAGTTCTTC.